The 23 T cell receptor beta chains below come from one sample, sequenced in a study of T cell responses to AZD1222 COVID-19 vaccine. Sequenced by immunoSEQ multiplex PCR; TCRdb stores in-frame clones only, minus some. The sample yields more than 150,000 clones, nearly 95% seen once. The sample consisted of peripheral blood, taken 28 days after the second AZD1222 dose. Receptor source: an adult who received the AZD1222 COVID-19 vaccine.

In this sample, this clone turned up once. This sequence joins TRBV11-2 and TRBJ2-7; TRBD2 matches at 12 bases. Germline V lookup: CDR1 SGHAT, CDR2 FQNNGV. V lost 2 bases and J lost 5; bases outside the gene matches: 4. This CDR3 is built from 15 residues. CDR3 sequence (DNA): TGTGCCAGCAGCTTAATGACTAGCGGGAGTAACGAGCAGTACTTC. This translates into CASSLMTSGSNEQYF.

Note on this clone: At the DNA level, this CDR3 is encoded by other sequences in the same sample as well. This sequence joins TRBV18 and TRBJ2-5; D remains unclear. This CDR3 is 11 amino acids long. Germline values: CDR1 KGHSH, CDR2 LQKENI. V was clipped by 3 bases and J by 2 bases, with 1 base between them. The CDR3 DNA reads TGTGCCAGCTCACCTCAAGAGACCCAGTACTTC. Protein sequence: CASSPQETQYF.

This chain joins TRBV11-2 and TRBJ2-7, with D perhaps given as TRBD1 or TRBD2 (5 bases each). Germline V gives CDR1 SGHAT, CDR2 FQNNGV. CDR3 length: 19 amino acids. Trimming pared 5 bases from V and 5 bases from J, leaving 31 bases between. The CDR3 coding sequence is TGTGCCAGCAGCCCAAGCGTGTTTCGGGACCCCGGCCCGGGGAACGAGCAGTACTTC. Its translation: CASSPSVFRDPGPGNEQYF. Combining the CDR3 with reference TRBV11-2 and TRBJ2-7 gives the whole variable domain EAGVAQSPRYKIIEKRQSVAFWCNPISGHATLYWYQQILGQGPKLLIQFQNNGVVDDSQLPKDRFSAERLKGVDSTLKIQPAKLEDSAVYLCASSPSVFRDPGPGNEQYFGPGTRLTVT.

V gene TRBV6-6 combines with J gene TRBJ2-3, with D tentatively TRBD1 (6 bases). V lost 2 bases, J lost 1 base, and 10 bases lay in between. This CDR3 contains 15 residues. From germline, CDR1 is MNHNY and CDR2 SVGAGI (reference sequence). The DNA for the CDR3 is TGTGCCAGCAGTTACGGGGGCAGCCGCACAGATACGCAGTATTTT. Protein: CASSYGGSRTDTQYF.

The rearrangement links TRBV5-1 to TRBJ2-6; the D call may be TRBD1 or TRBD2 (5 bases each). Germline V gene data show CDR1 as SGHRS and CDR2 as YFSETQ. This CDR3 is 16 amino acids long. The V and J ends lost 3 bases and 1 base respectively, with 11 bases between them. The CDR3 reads CASSWGSGSGANVLTF. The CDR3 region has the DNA TGCGCCAGCAGCTGGGGGTCGGGGTCTGGGGCCAACGTCCTGACTTTC.

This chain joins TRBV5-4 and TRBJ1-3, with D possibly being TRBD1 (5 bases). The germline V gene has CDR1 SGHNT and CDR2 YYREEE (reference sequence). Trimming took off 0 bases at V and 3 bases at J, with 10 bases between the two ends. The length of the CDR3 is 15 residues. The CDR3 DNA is TGTGCCAGCAGCTTGGGGGGGATGGGTGGAAACACCATATATTTT. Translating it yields CASSLGGMGGNTIYF.

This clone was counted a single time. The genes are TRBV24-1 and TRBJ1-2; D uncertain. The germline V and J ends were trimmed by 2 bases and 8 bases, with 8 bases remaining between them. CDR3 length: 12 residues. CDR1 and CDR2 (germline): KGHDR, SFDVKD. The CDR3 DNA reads TGTGCCACCAGTGATTGGGCGCTGGGCTACACCTTC. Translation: CATSDWALGYTF.

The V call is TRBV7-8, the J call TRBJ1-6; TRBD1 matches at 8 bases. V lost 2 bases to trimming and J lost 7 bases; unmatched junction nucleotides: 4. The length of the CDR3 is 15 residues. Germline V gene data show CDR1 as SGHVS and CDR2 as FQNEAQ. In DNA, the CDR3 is TGTGCCAGCAGCTTACAGGGGGCAAAGAATTCACCCCTCCACTTT. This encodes CASSLQGAKNSPLHF.

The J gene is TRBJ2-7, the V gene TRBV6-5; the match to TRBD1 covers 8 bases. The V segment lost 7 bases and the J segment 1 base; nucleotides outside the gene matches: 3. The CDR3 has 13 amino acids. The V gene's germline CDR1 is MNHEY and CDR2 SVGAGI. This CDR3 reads CASKWTGSYEQYF. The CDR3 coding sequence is TGTGCCAGCAAGTGGACAGGGTCCTACGAGCAGTACTTC.

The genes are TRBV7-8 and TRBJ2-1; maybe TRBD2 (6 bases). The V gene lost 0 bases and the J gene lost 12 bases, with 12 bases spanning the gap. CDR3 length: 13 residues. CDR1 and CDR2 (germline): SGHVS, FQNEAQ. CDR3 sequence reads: CASSLASGTPQFF. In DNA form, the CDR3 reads TGTGCCAGCAGCTTAGCGTCTGGGACTCCGCAGTTCTTC.

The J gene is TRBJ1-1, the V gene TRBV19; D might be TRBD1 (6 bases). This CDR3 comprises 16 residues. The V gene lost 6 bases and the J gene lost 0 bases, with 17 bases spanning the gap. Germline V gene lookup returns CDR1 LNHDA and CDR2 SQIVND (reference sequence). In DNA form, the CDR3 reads TGTGCCAGTAGCCCCAGGGGCCGGGGACTGAACACTGAAGCTTTCTTT. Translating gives CASSPRGRGLNTEAFF.

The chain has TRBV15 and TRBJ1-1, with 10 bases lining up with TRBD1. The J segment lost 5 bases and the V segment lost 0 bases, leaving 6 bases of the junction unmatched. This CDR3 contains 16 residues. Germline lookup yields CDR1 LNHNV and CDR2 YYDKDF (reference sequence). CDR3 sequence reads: CATSRDSGQGGTEAFF. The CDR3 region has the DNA TGTGCCACCAGCAGAGATTCTGGACAGGGGGGGACTGAAGCTTTCTTT.

CDR3 region: CASWGGLNEQYF. DNA of the CDR3: TGTGCCAGTTGGGGAGGGCTCAACGAGCAGTACTTC. The chain has TRBV3-1 (or the pseudogene TRBV3-2) and TRBJ2-7; 7 bases are shared with TRBD2. There are 12 residues in the CDR3. V dropped 9 bases and J dropped 5; count of bases not matched to a gene: 7. CDR1 is LGHDT and CDR2 is YNNKEL in the germline V gene (reference sequence).

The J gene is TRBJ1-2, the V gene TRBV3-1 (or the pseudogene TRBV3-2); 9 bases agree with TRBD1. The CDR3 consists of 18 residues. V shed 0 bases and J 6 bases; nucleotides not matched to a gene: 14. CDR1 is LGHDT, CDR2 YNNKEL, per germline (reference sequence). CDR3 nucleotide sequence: TGTGCCAGCAGCCAAGACCGGTTGCTTCCGGGACAGGGTAATGGCTACACCTTC. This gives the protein CASSQDRLLPGQGNGYTF.

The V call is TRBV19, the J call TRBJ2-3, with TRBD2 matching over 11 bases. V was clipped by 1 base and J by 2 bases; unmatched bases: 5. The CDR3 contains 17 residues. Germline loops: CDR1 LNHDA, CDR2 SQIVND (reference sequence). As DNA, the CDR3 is TGTGCCAGTAGTATAGGAGGGACTAGCGGCTTCACAGATACGCAGTATTTT. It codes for CASSIGGTSGFTDTQYF.

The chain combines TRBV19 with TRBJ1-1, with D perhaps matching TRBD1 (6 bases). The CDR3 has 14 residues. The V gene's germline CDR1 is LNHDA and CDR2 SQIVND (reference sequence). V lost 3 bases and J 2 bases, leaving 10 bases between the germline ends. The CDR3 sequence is CASSIRGGNTEAFF. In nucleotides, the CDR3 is TGTGCCAGTAGTATTAGGGGGGGCAACACTGAAGCTTTCTTT.

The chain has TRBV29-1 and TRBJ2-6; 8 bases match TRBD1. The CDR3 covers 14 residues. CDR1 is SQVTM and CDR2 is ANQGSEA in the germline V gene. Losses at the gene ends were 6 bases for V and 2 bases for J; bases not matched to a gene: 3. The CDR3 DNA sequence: TGCAGCGTGACGGACAGGGCTGGGGCCAACGTCCTGACTTTC. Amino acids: CSVTDRAGANVLTF.

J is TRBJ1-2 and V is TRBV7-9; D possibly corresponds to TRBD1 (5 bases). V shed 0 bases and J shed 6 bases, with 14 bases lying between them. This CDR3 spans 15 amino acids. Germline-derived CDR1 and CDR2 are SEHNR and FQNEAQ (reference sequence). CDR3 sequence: CASSLAGERAHGYTF. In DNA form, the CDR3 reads TGTGCCAGCAGCTTAGCGGGGGAGAGGGCTCATGGCTACACCTTC.

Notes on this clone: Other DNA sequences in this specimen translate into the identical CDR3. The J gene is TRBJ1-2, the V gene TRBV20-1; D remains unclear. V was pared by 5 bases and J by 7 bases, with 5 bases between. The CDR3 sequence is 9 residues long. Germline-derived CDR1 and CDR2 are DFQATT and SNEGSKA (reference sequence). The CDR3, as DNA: TGCAGTGCTGGAGGTGGCTACACCTTC. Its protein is CSAGGGYTF.

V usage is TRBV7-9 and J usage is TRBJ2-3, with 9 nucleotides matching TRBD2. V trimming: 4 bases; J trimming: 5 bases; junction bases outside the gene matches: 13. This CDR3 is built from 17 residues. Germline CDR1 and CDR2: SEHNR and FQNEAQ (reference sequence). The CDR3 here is CASSSPGGGGAVDTQYF. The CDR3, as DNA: TGTGCCAGCAGCTCCCCCGGGGGCGGGGGGGCCGTAGATACGCAGTATTTT.

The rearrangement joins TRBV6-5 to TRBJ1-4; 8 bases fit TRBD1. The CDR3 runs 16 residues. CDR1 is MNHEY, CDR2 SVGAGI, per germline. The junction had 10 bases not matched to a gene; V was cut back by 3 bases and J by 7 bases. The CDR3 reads CASSYGRGQGGEKLFF. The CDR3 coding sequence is TGTGCCAGCAGTTATGGAAGAGGACAGGGTGGTGAAAAACTGTTTTTT.

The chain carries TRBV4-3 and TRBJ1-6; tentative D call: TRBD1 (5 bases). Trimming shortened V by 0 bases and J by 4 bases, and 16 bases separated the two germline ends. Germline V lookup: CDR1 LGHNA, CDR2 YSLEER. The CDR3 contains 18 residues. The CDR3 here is CASSQERQGRLYNSPLHF. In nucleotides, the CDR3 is TGCGCCAGCAGCCAAGAGCGCCAGGGACGATTGTATAATTCACCCCTCCACTTT.

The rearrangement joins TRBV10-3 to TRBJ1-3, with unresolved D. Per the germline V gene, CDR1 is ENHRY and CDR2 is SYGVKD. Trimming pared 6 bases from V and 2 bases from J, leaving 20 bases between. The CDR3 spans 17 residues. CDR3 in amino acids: CAISETDEGGAGNTIYF. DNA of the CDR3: TGTGCCATCAGCGAAACCGACGAGGGCGGTGCTGGAAACACCATATATTTT.